The rows below give T cell receptor beta chains drawn from one sample of a study of T cell changes during pregnancy in multiple sclerosis. The method was immunoSEQ multiplex PCR; TCRdb's version includes in-frame clones alone and lacks a portion of them. The sample records tens of thousands of clones, over 75% being singletons. Sample: peripheral blood, taken in the third trimester of pregnancy. The receptors come from a female donor with multiple sclerosis, enrolled in a pregnancy study. The CDR3 runs from the conserved cysteine through the conserved F or W. Fields, in order: V gene, CDR3 protein.

>TRBV6-5
CASGPPDREVYEQYF
>TRBV6-6
CASSAHRVGAFF
>TRBV19
CASSIGAMSEAFF
>TRBV4-1
CASHGDRVFGYTF
>TRBV6-6
CASSYGANYGYTF
>TRBV7-7
CASSYGETGRAEAFF
>TRBV27
CASSTGGTYGYTF
>TRBV6-5
CASSYSGTGANEQYF
>TRBV12-2
CASRLARDIGGELFF
>TRBV4-2
CASSPEGEGLANEQYF
>TRBV19
CATEDRANYGYTF
>TRBV19
CASSIRLSGYNEQFF
>TRBV5-8
CASSLLIGGGKNTEAFF
>TRBV7-9
CAIEAGMNTEAFF
>TRBV11-2
CASSRGLAGEQTQYF
>TRBV27
CASSSRFGAGWATFEQFF
>TRBV2
CASSVLAGLAGVSGQFF
>TRBV6-1
CASGTGRTNEKLFF
>TRBV4-3
CASSGDRGRDTEAFF
>TRBV18
CASSQFRGQRNEKLFF
>TRBV11-1
CASSPRDSSSYNEQFF
>TRBV6-5
CASSYGGGIHEQYF
>TRBV20-1
CSARTRDSEFF
>TRBV5-1
CASSLGGGDGEQYF
>TRBV12-2
CASRLPSDPGQPNEKLFF
>TRBV30
CAWSVLGGTTEAFF
>TRBV7-9
CASSLDPRGKAFF
>TRBV29-1
CSVHLRDRGTVRPGNQPQHF
>TRBV11-2
CASSSQTSRVEQFF
>TRBV4-1
CASSQGQMNTEAFF
>TRBV19
CASSGLAGYNEQFF
>TRBV6-1
CASTRDRDHGYTF
>TRBV21-1
CATLLTLEQYF
>TRBV7-2
CASSSQTATNEKLFF
>TRBV25-1
CASSEFDQPQHF
>TRBV7-9
CASSHTGTGIVTQPQHF
>TRBV9
CASSPTALIEWGQFF